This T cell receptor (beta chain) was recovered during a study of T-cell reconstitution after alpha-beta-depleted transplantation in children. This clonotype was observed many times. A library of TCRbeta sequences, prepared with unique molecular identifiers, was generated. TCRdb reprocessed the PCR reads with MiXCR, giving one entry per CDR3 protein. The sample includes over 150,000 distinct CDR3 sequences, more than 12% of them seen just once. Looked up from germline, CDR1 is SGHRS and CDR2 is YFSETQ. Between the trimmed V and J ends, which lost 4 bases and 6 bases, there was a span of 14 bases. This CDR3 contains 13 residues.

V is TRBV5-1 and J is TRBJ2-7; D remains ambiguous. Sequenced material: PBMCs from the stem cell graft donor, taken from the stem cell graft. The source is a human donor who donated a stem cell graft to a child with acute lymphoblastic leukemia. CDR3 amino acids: CASSPLQPGEQYF. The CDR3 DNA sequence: TGCGCCAGCAGCCCCCTGCAGCCGGGCGAGCAGTACTTC.